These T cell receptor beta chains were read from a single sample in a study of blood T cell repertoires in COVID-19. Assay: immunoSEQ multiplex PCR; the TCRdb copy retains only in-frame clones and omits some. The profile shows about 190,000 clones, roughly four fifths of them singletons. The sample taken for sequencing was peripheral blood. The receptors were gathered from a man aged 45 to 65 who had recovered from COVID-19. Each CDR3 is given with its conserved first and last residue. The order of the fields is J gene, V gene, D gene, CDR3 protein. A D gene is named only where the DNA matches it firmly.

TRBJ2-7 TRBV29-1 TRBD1 CSVEDQTGSSYEQYF
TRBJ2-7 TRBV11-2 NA CASSGIGSSNTYEQYF
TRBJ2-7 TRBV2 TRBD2 CASSSVPSGGVSYEQYF
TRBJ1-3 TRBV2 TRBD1 CASSRDRGDTIYF
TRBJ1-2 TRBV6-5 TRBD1 CASSLTGGDGYTF
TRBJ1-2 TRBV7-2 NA CASSLGGAYGYTF
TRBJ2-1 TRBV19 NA CASSITDPRYNEQFF
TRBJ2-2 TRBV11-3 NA CASSLARGNTGELFF
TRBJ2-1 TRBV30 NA CAWSVGGRGGQFF
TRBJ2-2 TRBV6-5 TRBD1 CASRPDRGYTGELFF
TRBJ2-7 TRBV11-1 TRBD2 CASSKTSGGYYEQYF
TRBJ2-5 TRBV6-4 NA CASSGTPEETQYF
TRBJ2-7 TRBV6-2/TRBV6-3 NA CASTPSGQSNEQYF
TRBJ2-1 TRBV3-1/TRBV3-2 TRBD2 CASSQMVAGAYEQFF
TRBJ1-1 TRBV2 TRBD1 CADSHRGDTEAFF
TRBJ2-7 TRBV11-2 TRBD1 CASSSTGQVGYYEQYF
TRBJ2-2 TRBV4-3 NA CASSQGIPVNPSQARTGELFF
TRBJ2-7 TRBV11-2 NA CASSLGRGYEQYF
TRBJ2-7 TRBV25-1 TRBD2 CASSAGRDEQYF
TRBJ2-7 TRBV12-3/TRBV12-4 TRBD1 CASRVTGGDEQYF
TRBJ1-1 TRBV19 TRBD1 CASSPTGDLITEAFF
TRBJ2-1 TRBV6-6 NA CASSYSMSEQFF
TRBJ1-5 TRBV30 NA CAWSRGGNSNQPQHF
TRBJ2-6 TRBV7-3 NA CASSPAGSGANVLTF
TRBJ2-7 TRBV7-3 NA CASSLGGASEQYF
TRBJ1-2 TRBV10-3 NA CAISESEYGYTF
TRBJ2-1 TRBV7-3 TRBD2 CASSPPAGGPYNEQFF
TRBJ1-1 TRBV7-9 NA CASSSGTGLGGTEAFF
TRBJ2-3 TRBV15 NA CATSRSTYDTQYF
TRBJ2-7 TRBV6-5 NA CASRTVSYEQYF
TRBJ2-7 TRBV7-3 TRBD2 CASSLGGSGYEQYF
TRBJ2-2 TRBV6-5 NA CASSYSEGTGELFF
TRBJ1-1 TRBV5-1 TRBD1 CATRPGQGTEAFF
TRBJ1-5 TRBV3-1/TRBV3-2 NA CASSQQINQPQHF
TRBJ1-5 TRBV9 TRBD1 CASSVGTGSGDEPQHF
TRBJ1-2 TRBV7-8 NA CASRRRDEGGYGYTF
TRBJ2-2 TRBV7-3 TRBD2 CASSLTGLAGGTGELFF
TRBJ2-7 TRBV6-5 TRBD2 CAGKTSGDYEQYF
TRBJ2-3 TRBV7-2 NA CASSSTRDTQYF
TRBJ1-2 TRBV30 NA CAWRPPGQGYGYTF
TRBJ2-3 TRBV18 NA CASSPPGRGTDTQYF
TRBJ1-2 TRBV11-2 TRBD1 CASSLTGMVQYGYTF
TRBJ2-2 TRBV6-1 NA CASSELLALLTTNTGELFF
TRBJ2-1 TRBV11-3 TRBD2 CASTPIPTGRDNNEQFF
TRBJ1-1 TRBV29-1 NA CSVSRNTEAFF
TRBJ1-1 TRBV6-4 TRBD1 CASSRDRSNTEAFF
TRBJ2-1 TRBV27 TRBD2 CASSFPRETVTEQFF
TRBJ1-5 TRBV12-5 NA CASGLMFRTRVGNQPQHF
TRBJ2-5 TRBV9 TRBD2 CASSPRGTSGGQETQYF
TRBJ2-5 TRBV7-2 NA CASSLGVFQETQYF
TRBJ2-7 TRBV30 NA CAWSLLAYEQYF
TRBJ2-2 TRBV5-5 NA CASSLLSSGTGELFF
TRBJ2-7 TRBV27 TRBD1 CASSWTGGSYEQYF
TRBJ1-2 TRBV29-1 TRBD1 CSVLDRVPAF
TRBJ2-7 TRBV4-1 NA CASSQDLWAAYEQYF
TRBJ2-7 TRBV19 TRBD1 CASSIKSTGGGYEQYF
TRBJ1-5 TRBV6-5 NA CASSYRDSQPQHF
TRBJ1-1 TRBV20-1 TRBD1 CSASNRGFMNTEAFF
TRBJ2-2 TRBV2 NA CASSEQGDLGGLFF
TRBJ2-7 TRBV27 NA CASSFGAGGTYEQYF